This TCR beta chain was profiled in a study of cytomegalovirus exposure and HLA in healthy donors. Study-level information: From about 180 million T cells, an earlier analysis saw roughly 110 million unique TCR beta sequences.

Primers: 60 Vbeta forward and 13 Jbeta reverse. Assay: immunoSEQ multiplex PCR; the TCRdb copy retains only in-frame clones and omits some. The table includes about 94,000 clones, around 8% detected once. Trimming left V 4 bases short and J 6 bases short, with 9 bases between. CDR3 length: 11 residues. Germline CDR1 and CDR2: SQVTM and ANQGSEA. The chain uses TRBV29-1 and TRBJ1-1, with unresolved D. This receptor was obtained from a man aged 50-59 years in good health and CMV-seronegative. Sequenced material: PBMCs. The CDR3 loop reads CSVAQRAEAFF. The CDR3 DNA follows: TGCAGCGTTGCACAGAGAGCTGAAGCTTTCTTT.